This T cell receptor (beta chain) is drawn from a study of CD8 T cells in Susac syndrome (dated by TCRdb to about 2019). Turning to the overall study: Of the Susac syndrome patients who were sequenced, roughly 8 were in clinical remission while roughly 6 had clinically active disease. Repertoire sequencing was used to test whether CD8+ T cell activation and differentiation in Susac syndrome was antigen driven. At the time of blood withdrawal, Susac syndrome patients were either therapy-naive, taking corticosteroids (with some also receiving IVIg), or on IVIg alone. Paper-wide results and their limitations: No clonal expansion was detected in the CD4+ T cell repertoire of Susac syndrome patients. The number of individuals in the TCR sequencing and HLA analysis was acknowledged as relatively small.

RNA was extracted using the RNeasy kit, and roughly 0.5 to 1 microgram was reverse transcribed with random hexamers. TCR beta CDR3 regions were amplified with the immunoSEQ multiplex PCR assay covering 54 Vbeta and 13 Jbeta segments. PCR amplification bias was corrected by using a synthetic template baseline for primer optimization and computational correction. In the original analysis: Only productive sequences were kept, with reads annotated to V, D and J genes according to IMGT and analyzed in immunoSEQ Analyzer. Clonality was calculated as one minus the Shannon entropy normalized by log2 of the number of productive unique sequences. Public and private clones were assessed among the 100 most prevalent clones of each patient and control. Clones were defined as Susac-specific when absent from the healthy and MS cohorts, from roughly 1,000 published viral clones and from other ImmuneACCESS disease sequences. TCRdb reprocessing: public reads trimmed at Q25 with fastp, clones called with MiXCR, in-frame beta chains kept. Each CDR3 protein appears once, grouped with its most common genes and DNA. What appears here as the V and J calls and clone size reflects TCRdb's work, not the paper's. Here the sample has approximately 210,000 distinct CDR3 sequences; approximately 94% occur a single time. The ten largest clones add up to 0.15% of the sample.

As for this clonotype: The antigen it binds to is not known. No base quality information exists; no much larger clone differs at one position.

Peripheral blood CD8+ and CD4+ T cells from healthy donors, Susac syndrome patients and multiple sclerosis patients were profiled using high-throughput TCR beta sequencing. Susac syndrome patients met recently defined diagnostic criteria for definite or probable disease. Bulk CD8+ and CD4+ T cells were purified magnetically by negative isolation, whereas CD8+ TEMRA cells were enriched by FACS. Blood was drawn into EDTA tubes, processed within 24 hours, and PBMCs were isolated by density gradient centrifugation. PBMCs intended for TCR sequencing were cryopreserved in liquid nitrogen and were subsequently thawed in a 37 degrees C water bath. The sorted or isolated CD4+, CD8+ and CD8+ TEMRA cells had a purity of 90% or higher. Cut back by 1 base and 8 bases, the V and J ends lie 10 bases apart. CDR1 and CDR2 (SGHNT, YYREEE) derive from the germline V gene (reference sequence). Measured from the cysteine to the phenylalanine, the CDR3 is 14 residues long. CDR3 DNA only is kept here, 42 bases in frame from base 1.

The sample was CD4+ T cells from PBMCs. The sequence is built from TRBV5-4 and TRBJ1-6; the D gene cannot be resolved reliably. The sequence derives from a human donor with Susac syndrome. CDR3 protein: CASSLNSGDSPLHF. The DNA is as follows: TGTGCCAGCAGCTTGAACAGTGGCGATTCACCCCTCCACTTT.